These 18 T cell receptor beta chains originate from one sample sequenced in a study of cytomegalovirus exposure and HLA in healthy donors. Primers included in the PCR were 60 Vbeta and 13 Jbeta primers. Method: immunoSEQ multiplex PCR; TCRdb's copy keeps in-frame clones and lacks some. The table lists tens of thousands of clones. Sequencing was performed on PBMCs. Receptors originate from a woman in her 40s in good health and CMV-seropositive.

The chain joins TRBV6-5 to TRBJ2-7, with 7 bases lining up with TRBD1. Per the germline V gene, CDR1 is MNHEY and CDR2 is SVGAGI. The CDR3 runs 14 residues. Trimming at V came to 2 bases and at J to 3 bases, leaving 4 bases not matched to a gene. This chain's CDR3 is CASSYLGQDYEQYF. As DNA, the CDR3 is TGTGCCAGCAGTTACCTCGGACAGGACTACGAGCAGTACTTC.

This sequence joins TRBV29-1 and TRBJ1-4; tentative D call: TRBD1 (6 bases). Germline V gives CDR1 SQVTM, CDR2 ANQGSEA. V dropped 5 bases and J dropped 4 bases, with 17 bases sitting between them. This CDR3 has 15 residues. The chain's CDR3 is CSVSRGQTFNEKLFF. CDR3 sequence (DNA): TGCAGCGTTTCGAGGGGACAAACTTTTAATGAAAAACTGTTTTTT.

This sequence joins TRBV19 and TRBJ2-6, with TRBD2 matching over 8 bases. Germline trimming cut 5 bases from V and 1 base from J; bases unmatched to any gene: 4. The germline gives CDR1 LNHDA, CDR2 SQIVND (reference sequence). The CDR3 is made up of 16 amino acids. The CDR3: CASSPPGGSGANVLTF. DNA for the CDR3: TGTGCCAGTAGTCCCCCGGGGGGGTCTGGGGCCAACGTCCTGACTTTC.

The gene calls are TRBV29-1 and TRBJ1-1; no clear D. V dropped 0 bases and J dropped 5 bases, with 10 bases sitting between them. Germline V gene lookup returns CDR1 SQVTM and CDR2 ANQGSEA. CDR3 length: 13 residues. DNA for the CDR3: TGCAGCGTTGAAGACGGCGGTGGAACTGAAGCTTTCTTT. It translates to CSVEDGGGTEAFF.

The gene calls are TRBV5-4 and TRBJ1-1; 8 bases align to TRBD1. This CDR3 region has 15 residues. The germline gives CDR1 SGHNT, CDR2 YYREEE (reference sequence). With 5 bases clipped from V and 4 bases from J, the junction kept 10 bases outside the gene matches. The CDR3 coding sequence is TGTGCCAGCAGTCGGGCCCTACAGGGGGGCACTGAAGCTTTCTTT. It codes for CASSRALQGGTEAFF.

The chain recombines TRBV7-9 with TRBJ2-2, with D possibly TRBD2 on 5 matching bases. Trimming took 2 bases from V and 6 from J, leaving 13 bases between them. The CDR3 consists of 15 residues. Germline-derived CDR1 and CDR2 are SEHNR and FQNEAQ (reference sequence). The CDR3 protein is CASSLSGRAAGELFF. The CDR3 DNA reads TGTGCCAGCAGCTTAAGCGGTAGGGCCGCCGGGGAGCTGTTTTTT. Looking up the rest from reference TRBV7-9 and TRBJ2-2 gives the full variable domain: DTGVSQNPRHKITKRGQNVTFRCDPISEHNRLYWYRQTLGQGPEFLTYFQNEAQLEKSRLLSDRFSAERPKGSFSTLEIQRTEQGDSAMYLCASSLSGRAAGELFFGEGSRLTVL.

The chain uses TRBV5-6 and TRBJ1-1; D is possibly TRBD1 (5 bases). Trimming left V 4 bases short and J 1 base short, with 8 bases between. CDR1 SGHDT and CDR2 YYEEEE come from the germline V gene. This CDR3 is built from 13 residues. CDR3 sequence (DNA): TGTGCCAGCAGCCTGACAGAGAACACTGAAGCTTTCTTT. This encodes CASSLTENTEAFF. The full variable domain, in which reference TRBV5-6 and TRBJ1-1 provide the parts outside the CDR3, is DAGVTQSPTHLIKTRGQQVTLRCSPKSGHDTVSWYQQALGQGPQFIFQYYEEEERQRGNFPDRFSGHQFPNYSSELNVNALLLGDSALYLCASSLTENTEAFFGQGTRLTVV.

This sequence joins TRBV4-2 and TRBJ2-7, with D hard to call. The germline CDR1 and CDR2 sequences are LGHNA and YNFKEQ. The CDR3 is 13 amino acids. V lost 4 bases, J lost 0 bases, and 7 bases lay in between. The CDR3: CASSLRISYEQYF. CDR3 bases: TGTGCCAGCAGCCTGCGGATCTCCTACGAGCAGTACTTC.

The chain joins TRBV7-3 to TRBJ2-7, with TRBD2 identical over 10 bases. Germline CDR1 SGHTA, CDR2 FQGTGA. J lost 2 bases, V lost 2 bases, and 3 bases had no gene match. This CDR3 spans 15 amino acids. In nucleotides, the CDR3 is TGTGCCAGCAGCTTACAAGCGGGAGGGCCCTACGAGCAGTACTTC. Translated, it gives CASSLQAGGPYEQYF.

In nucleotides, the CDR3 is TGCAGCGTCCCACCCGGGACAGGGGGCCACGAGCAGTACTTC. Amino acids: CSVPPGTGGHEQYF. The rearrangement links TRBV29-1 to TRBJ2-7; 12 bases match TRBD1. The CDR3 is 14 residues long. Per germline, CDR1 SQVTM and CDR2 ANQGSEA. V gave up 6 bases and J gave up 5 bases; unmatched junction bases: 8.

The CDR3 nucleotides are TGTGCCAGCAGCTTAGATCGGGGGGCGCAAGCTGGCTACACCTTC. Its translation: CASSLDRGAQAGYTF. The genes are TRBV11-2 and TRBJ1-2; maybe TRBD1 (6 bases). Germline loops: CDR1 SGHAT, CDR2 FQNNGV. With 0 bases removed from V and 7 bases from J, the gap between germline ends came to 15 bases. The CDR3 covers 15 residues. Together with reference TRBV11-2 and TRBJ1-2, the CDR3 gives the full variable domain: EAGVAQSPRYKIIEKRQSVAFWCNPISGHATLYWYQQILGQGPKLLIQFQNNGVVDDSQLPKDRFSAERLKGVDSTLKIQPAKLEDSAVYLCASSLDRGAQAGYTFGSGTRLTVV.

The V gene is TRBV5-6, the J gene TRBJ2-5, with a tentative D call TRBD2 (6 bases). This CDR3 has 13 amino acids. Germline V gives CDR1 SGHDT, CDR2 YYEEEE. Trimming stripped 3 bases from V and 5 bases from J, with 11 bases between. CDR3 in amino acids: CASSWGVWETQYF. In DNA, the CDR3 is TGTGCCAGCAGCTGGGGGGTGTGGGAGACCCAGTACTTC. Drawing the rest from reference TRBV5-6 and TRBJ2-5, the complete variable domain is DAGVTQSPTHLIKTRGQQVTLRCSPKSGHDTVSWYQQALGQGPQFIFQYYEEEERQRGNFPDRFSGHQFPNYSSELNVNALLLGDSALYLCASSWGVWETQYFGPGTRLLVL.

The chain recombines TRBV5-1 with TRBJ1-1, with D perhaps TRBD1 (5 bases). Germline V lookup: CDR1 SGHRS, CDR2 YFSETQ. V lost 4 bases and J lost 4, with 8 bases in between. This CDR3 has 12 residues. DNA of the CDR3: TGCGCCAGCAGCCCGGGGGGCACTGAAGCTTTCTTT. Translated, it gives CASSPGGTEAFF.

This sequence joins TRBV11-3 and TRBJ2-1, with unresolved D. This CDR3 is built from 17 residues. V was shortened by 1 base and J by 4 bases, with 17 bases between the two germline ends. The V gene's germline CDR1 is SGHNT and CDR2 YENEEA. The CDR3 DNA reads TGTGCCAGCAGCTTAGGTATAAGCCCGGGTGTGTACAATGAGCAGTTCTTC. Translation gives CASSLGISPGVYNEQFF.

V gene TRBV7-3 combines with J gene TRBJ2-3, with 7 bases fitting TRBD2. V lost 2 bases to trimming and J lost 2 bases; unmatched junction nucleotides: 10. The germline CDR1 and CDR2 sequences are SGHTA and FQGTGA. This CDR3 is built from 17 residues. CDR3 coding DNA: TGTGCCAGCAGCTTATTTAGGCTAGCGGAACACACAGATACGCAGTATTTT. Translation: CASSLFRLAEHTDTQYF.

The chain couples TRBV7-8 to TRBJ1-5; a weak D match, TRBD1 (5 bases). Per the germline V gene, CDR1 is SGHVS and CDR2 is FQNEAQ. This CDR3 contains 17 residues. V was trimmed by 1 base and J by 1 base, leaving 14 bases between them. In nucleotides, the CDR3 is TGTGCCAGCAGCTTAGGGGGGGTGTGGGACAGCAATCAGCCCCAGCATTTT. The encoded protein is CASSLGGVWDSNQPQHF.

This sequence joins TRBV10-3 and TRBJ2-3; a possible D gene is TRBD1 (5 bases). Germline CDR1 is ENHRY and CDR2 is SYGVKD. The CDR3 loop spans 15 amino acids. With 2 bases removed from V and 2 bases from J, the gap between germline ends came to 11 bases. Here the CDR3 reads CAISEARQSTDTQYF. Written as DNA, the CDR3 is TGTGCCATCAGTGAGGCCCGACAGTCCACAGATACGCAGTATTTT.

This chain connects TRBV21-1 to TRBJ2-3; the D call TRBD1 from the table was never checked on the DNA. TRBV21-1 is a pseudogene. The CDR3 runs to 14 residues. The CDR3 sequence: CASSKQGQTDTQYF. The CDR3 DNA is TGTGCCAGCAGCAAACAAGGACAGACAGATACGCAGTATTTT.